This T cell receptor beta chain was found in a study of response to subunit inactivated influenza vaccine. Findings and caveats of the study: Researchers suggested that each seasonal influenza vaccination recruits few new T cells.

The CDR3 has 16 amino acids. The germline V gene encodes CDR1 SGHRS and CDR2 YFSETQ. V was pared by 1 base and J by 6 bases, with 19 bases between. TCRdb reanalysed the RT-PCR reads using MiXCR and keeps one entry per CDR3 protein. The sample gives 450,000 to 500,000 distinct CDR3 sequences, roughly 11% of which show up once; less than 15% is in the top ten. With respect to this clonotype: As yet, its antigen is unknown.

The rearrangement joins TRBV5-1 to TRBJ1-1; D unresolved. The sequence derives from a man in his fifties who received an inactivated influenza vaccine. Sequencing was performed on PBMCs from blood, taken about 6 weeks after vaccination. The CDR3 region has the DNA TGCGCCAGCAGCTTGCTATTGGGAGTCCCGGACGCTGAAGCTTTCTTT. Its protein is CASSLLLGVPDAEAFF.